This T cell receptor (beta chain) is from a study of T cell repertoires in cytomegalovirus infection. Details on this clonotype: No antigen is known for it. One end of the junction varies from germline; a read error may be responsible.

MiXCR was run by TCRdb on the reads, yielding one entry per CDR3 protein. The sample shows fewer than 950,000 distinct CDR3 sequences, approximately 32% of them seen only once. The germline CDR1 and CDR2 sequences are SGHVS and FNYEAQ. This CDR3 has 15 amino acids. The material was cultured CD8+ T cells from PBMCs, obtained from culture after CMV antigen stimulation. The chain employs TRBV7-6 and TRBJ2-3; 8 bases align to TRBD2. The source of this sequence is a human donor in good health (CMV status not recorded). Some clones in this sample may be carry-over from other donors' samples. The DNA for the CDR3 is TGTGTCAGCAGCTCACTAGCGGTAAACACAGATACGCAGTATTTT. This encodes CVSSSLAVNTDTQYF.